What follows is one TCR beta chain and its context. These data belong to a study of OX40 agonist ivuxolimab in advanced cancers. Looking at the study overall: Among those treated, three patients had partial responses, one with hepatocellular carcinoma and two with cutaneous melanoma.

Per the germline V gene, CDR1 is MDHEN and CDR2 is SYDVKM. The CDR3 spans 15 residues. V dropped 1 base and J dropped 5 bases, with 15 bases sitting between them. Generated by immunoSEQ multiplex PCR, the TCRdb table keeps only in-frame clones and is missing some. Here the sample spans 28,000 or so clones, more than 85% being singletons. The sequenced sample was CD4+ or CD8+ T cells sorted from blood, obtained in a trial of the OX40 agonist ivuxolimab. The chain employs TRBV28 and TRBJ2-7; no clear D gene. The TCR was taken from an adult with an advanced solid tumor such as melanoma, head and neck, liver or kidney cancer. CDR3 coding DNA: TGTGCCAGCAGTTTATCCCTCCCTACCAGCGACGAGCAGTACTTC. It translates to CASSLSLPTSDEQYF.